The count of the clone carrying this T cell receptor beta chain is one. Its antigen is unknown. This sample stems from a study of cytomegalovirus exposure and HLA in healthy donors. Healthy bone marrow donors supplied every sample. 60 Vbeta and 13 Jbeta primers were used in PCR. Sequenced by immunoSEQ multiplex PCR; TCRdb stores in-frame clones only, minus some. The table includes approximately 120,000 clones, 80% to 85% detected once. Points from the study as a whole: Researchers reported in a later analysis that a missense DCLRE1C variant was tied to TCR beta V- and J-gene trimming. A prior analysis recorded that most TCR beta V segments were productive about 90% or about 30% of the time.

The CDR3 sequence is 12 residues long. CDR1 is MNHNS, CDR2 SASEGT, per germline. V shed 7 bases and J shed 11 bases, with 17 bases lying between them. The J gene is TRBJ1-1, the V gene TRBV6-1, with a possible D match to TRBD1 (5 bases). The receptor was isolated from a woman aged 30 to 39 in good health and CMV-seronegative. Sequenced material: PBMCs. CDR3 in DNA: TGTGCCAGCAAATCCAGGGAGGTTCGGGCTTTCTTT. Protein sequence: CASKSREVRAFF.